These 20 T cell receptor beta chains originate from one sample sequenced in a study of blood T cell repertoires in COVID-19. The data were produced by immunoSEQ multiplex PCR, yet TCRdb's version contains in-frame clones alone and is incomplete. Here the sample spans fewer than 400,000 clones, more than 90% being singletons. Sequenced input: PBMCs or T cells enriched from blood (not recorded which). All receptors come from a woman aged 25 to 39 who had been exposed to COVID-19.

V and J are TRBV3-1 (or the pseudogene TRBV3-2) and TRBJ1-2, with 9 bases matching TRBD1. J was trimmed by 3 bases and V by 4 bases; bases with no gene match: 6. The CDR3 is 15 amino acids. The germline CDR1 and CDR2 sequences are LGHDT and YNNKEL (reference sequence). The CDR3 nucleotides read TGTGCCAGCAGCCCGTGGACAGGGGATCACTATGGCTACACCTTC. Its protein product is CASSPWTGDHYGYTF.

CDR3 protein: CASSPGVTEAFF. The DNA of the CDR3 is TGTGCCAGCAGTCCAGGGGTAACTGAAGCTTTCTTT. This chain joins TRBV2 and TRBJ1-1, with D perhaps matching TRBD1 (6 bases). Germline assignment: CDR1 SNHLY and CDR2 FYNNEI. The CDR3 is 12 residues long. Trimming took off 5 bases at V and 5 bases at J, with 9 bases between the two ends.

J is TRBJ1-2 and V is TRBV5-6; 7 bases match TRBD1. The junction had 5 bases not matched to a gene; V was cut back by 3 bases and J by 6 bases. The CDR3 contains 13 residues. Germline V gene sequence: CDR1 SGHDT, CDR2 YYEEEE. The CDR3 DNA reads as TGTGCCAGCAGCTATTTACAGGGGAATGGCTACACCTTC. The encoded protein is CASSYLQGNGYTF.

The V gene is TRBV5-1, the J gene TRBJ2-2; the D gene is possibly TRBD1 (7 bases). The germline CDR1 and CDR2 sequences are SGHRS and YFSETQ. The CDR3 has 14 residues. V was pared by 1 base and J by 4 bases, with 8 bases between. The CDR3 loop is CASSLQGGTGELFF. The CDR3 bases are TGCGCCAGCAGCTTGCAGGGGGGCACCGGGGAGCTGTTTTTT.

The V call is TRBV6-1, the J call TRBJ2-5; 7 nucleotides match TRBD2. The V and J ends lost 3 bases and 1 base, in that order; junction bases with no gene match: 8. The germline CDR1 and CDR2 sequences are MNHNS and SASEGT. The CDR3 runs to 16 residues. This CDR3 is CASSDIGGGLQETQYF. In nucleotides, the CDR3 is TGTGCCAGCAGTGACATTGGCGGGGGTCTCCAAGAGACCCAGTACTTC.

This chain links TRBV10-3 with TRBJ2-3, with 9 bases lining up with TRBD2. CDR1 is ENHRY, CDR2 SYGVKD, per germline. Germline trimming cut 11 bases from V and 5 bases from J; bases unmatched to any gene: 5. The CDR3 extends over 12 amino acids. The CDR3 DNA reads as TGTGCCGTTAGACTAGCGGAAGATACGCAGTATTTT. It translates to CAVRLAEDTQYF.

The J gene is TRBJ1-2, the V gene TRBV6-5; perhaps TRBD1 as D (5 bases). In germline, CDR1 is MNHEY, CDR2 SVGAGI. V was trimmed by 4 bases and J by 6 bases, leaving 12 bases between them. The CDR3 loop spans 13 amino acids. The CDR3 here is CASSFREDNGYTF. The CDR3 DNA reads TGTGCCAGCAGTTTCAGGGAAGATAATGGCTACACCTTC.

This chain joins TRBV20-1 and TRBJ2-6; no definite D call. The CDR3 runs 16 residues. CDR1 DFQATT and CDR2 SNEGSKA come from the germline V gene (reference sequence). Trimming stripped 3 bases from V and 0 bases from J, with 12 bases between. CDR3 bases: TGCAGTGCTAGTTCCCAGGCAGACTCTGGGGCCAACGTCCTGACTTTC. This translates into CSASSQADSGANVLTF.

The genes are TRBV3-1 (or the pseudogene TRBV3-2) and TRBJ1-2; 9 bases are a match to TRBD1. There are 17 residues in the CDR3. The germline V gene has CDR1 LGHDT and CDR2 YNNKEL (reference sequence). V gave up 3 bases and J gave up 4 bases; unmatched junction bases: 12. Written as DNA, the CDR3 is TGTGCCAGCAGCCACCAGCCGCCGGGACAGGGACCCTATGGCTACACCTTC. As protein: CASSHQPPGQGPYGYTF.

The gene calls are TRBV12-3 or TRBV12-4 and TRBJ2-5; no clear D gene. The length of the CDR3 is 9 residues. Trimming removed 2 bases at V and 11 bases at J, with 3 bases between. The CDR3 is CASSLIQYF. The CDR3 nucleotides are TGTGCCAGCAGTTTAATACAGTACTTC.

This clone was observed once. V usage is TRBV5-6 and J usage is TRBJ1-6; D remains unclear. CDR1 is SGHDT and CDR2 is YYEEEE in the germline V gene. There are 17 residues in the CDR3. Trimming left V 0 bases short and J 1 base short, with 11 bases between. Here the CDR3 DNA reads TGTGCCAGCAGCTTGGGCAGAAAGCGGTCCTATAATTCACCCCTCCACTTT. It yields the protein CASSLGRKRSYNSPLHF.

J is TRBJ1-2 and V is TRBV5-1; no clear D. This CDR3 is built from 14 residues. Germline CDR1 is SGHRS and CDR2 is YFSETQ. Trimming cost V 2 bases and J 8 bases, with 16 bases left between them. The CDR3 protein is CASSLKGGAQGYTF. The CDR3 DNA reads TGCGCCAGCAGCTTAAAAGGCGGTGCCCAGGGCTACACCTTC.

This clone is a singleton in its sample. This chain connects TRBV19 to TRBJ1-2; 8 positions agree with TRBD1. The CDR3 runs to 15 residues. The J segment lost 6 bases and the V segment lost 3 bases, leaving 9 bases of the junction unmatched. In germline, CDR1 is LNHDA, CDR2 SQIVND (reference sequence). CDR3 in DNA: TGTGCCAGTAGTATCGGTCCAGGGGGCGCTAATGGCTACACCTTC. This gives the protein CASSIGPGGANGYTF.

The chain combines TRBV18 with TRBJ2-7, with D possibly being TRBD2 (6 bases). The CDR3 contains 15 residues. Trimming cost V 0 bases and J 5 bases, with 14 bases left between them. Germline loops: CDR1 KGHSH, CDR2 LQKENI. CDR3 nucleotides: TGTGCCAGCTCACCACCGTCGGGGGAGGTGAACGAGCAGTACTTC. Its protein product is CASSPPSGEVNEQYF.

This clone was seen a handful of times. This chain links TRBV7-9 with TRBJ1-5, with TRBD1 matching 7 bases. Germline CDR1 reads SEHNR; CDR2 reads FQNEAQ (reference sequence). V lost 1 base to trimming and J lost 3 bases; unmatched junction nucleotides: 3. The CDR3 is 15 amino acids. The CDR3: CASSLGDSLNQPQHF. The DNA of the CDR3 is TGTGCCAGCAGCTTAGGGGACAGCCTCAATCAGCCCCAGCATTTT. The full variable domain, in which reference TRBV7-9 and TRBJ1-5 provide the parts outside the CDR3, is DTGVSQNPRHKITKRGQNVTFRCDPISEHNRLYWYRQTLGQGPEFLTYFQNEAQLEKSRLLSDRFSAERPKGSFSTLEIQRTEQGDSAMYLCASSLGDSLNQPQHFGDGTRLSIL.

This clone was seen once. The genes are TRBV5-6 and TRBJ2-7, with TRBD1 identical over 9 bases. The CDR3 runs 13 residues. Germline lookup yields CDR1 SGHDT and CDR2 YYEEEE. Trimming took 4 bases from V and 4 from J; bases not matched to a gene: 3. Here the CDR3 reads CASSRGTGYEQYF. As DNA, the CDR3 is TGTGCCAGCAGCCGCGGGACAGGGTACGAGCAGTACTTC.

The genes are TRBV28 and TRBJ2-7; TRBD1 matches 12 bases. The CDR3 sequence is 16 residues long. From germline, CDR1 is MDHEN and CDR2 SYDVKM. V shed 3 bases and J 5 bases; nucleotides not matched to a gene: 8. The CDR3 coding sequence is TGTGCCAGCAGTTTCACCCTGGGACAGGGGGCGCACGAGCAGTACTTC. Translating gives CASSFTLGQGAHEQYF. Combining the CDR3 with reference TRBV28 and TRBJ2-7 gives the whole variable domain DVKVTQSSRYLVKRTGEKVFLECVQDMDHENMFWYRQDPGLGLRLIYFSYDVKMKEKGDIPEGYSVSREKKERFSLILESASTNQTSMYLCASSFTLGQGAHEQYFGPGTRLTVT.

This chain joins TRBV3-1 (or the pseudogene TRBV3-2) and TRBJ2-5; D is perhaps TRBD2 (6 bases). This CDR3 is 13 amino acids long. The V gene lost 5 bases and the J gene lost 1 base, with 8 bases spanning the gap. Germline V gene lookup returns CDR1 LGHDT and CDR2 YNNKEL (reference sequence). DNA for the CDR3: TGTGCCAGCAGCGGGACTGCCCAAGAGACCCAGTACTTC. This gives the protein CASSGTAQETQYF.

CDR3 bases: TGTGCCAGCAGCGAGACAGGGAGGAGTGAAAAACTGTTTTTT. This translates into CASSETGRSEKLFF. The rearrangement joins TRBV9 to TRBJ1-4; TRBD1 agrees at 7 bases. The germline V gene has CDR1 SGDLS and CDR2 YYNGEE. J was trimmed by 7 bases and V by 3 bases; bases with no gene match: 6. There are 14 residues in the CDR3.

The V call is TRBV15, the J call TRBJ2-1, with 10 bases matching TRBD2. V dropped 1 base and J dropped 0; count of bases not matched to a gene: 15. The CDR3 totals 21 residues. The germline CDR1 and CDR2 sequences are LNHNV and YYDKDF (reference sequence). The DNA for the CDR3 is TGTGCCACCAGCAGAGCCCCTCTTCTAGCGGGGGAGACGAGCTCCTACAATGAGCAGTTCTTC. Translation: CATSRAPLLAGETSSYNEQFF.